This passage covers 29 T cell receptor beta chains from one sample sequenced in a study of early T cells in non-severe SARS-CoV-2 infection. Each CDR3 protein gets one entry after TCRdb re-called the 5' RACE reads with MiXCR. The sample has nearly 60,000 distinct CDR3 sequences, about 13% seen once. The specimen sequenced was whole blood. These receptors came from an adult who was a healthcare worker with PCR-confirmed SARS-CoV-2 infection or an uninfected control (not recorded which).

The chain links TRBV6-6 to TRBJ2-1, with 11 bases aligning to TRBD2. CDR1 and CDR2 (germline): MNHNY, SVGAGI (reference sequence). The CDR3 runs 15 residues. With V trimmed by 6 bases and J by 7 bases, 8 bases remained unmatched. This chain's CDR3 is CASRLAGGGGNEQFF. Written as DNA, the CDR3 is TGTGCCAGCAGATTAGCGGGAGGGGGCGGGAATGAGCAGTTCTTC.

This clonotype was seen ten or more times. J is TRBJ2-3 and V is TRBV29-1; D remains unclear. V lost 5 bases and J 0 bases, leaving 6 bases between the germline ends. The germline gives CDR1 SQVTM, CDR2 ANQGSEA. The CDR3 is 12 residues long. Here the CDR3 DNA reads TGCAGCGTTAAAATCAGCACAGATACGCAGTATTTT. Translation gives CSVKISTDTQYF.

This clonotype was observed many times. The V and J genes are TRBV7-9 and TRBJ2-7; 8 nucleotides align to TRBD1. Germline-derived CDR1 and CDR2 are SEHNR and FQNEAQ (reference sequence). The V and J ends lost 1 base and 0 bases, in that order; junction bases with no gene match: 2. The length of the CDR3 is 15 residues. CDR3 protein: CASSLGGQVSYEQYF. The CDR3 bases are TGTGCCAGCAGCTTAGGGGGACAGGTCTCCTACGAGCAGTACTTC.

This chain uses TRBV12-3 or TRBV12-4 with TRBJ1-1; D possibly corresponds to TRBD1 (5 bases). CDR3 length equals 16 residues. V gave up 5 bases and J gave up 4 bases, with 20 bases separating them. The chain's CDR3 is CASSPNMSGGGTEAFF. In nucleotides, the CDR3 is TGTGCCAGCAGTCCAAACATGTCGGGCGGGGGCACTGAAGCTTTCTTT.

This clonotype was detected only a few times. The chain has TRBV9 and TRBJ2-2; TRBD1 is a possible D gene (5 bases). Germline V gives CDR1 SGDLS, CDR2 YYNGEE. Trimming pared 4 bases from V and 3 bases from J, leaving 16 bases between. The CDR3 contains 16 residues. The CDR3 DNA reads as TGTGCCAGCAGCCCTACAATAGGGGCGGACACCGGGGAGCTGTTTTTT. Amino acids: CASSPTIGADTGELFF.

This clonotype was found a few times. The V call is TRBV7-9, the J call TRBJ1-2, with D possibly being TRBD1 (5 bases). The CDR3 sequence is 15 residues long. Germline V gene lookup returns CDR1 SEHNR and CDR2 FQNEAQ (reference sequence). V was clipped by 3 bases and J by 5 bases, with 16 bases between them. The CDR3 DNA reads TGTGCCAGCAGCTTCGGGGGAGTTGGTTCTTATGGCTACACCTTC. Translated: CASSFGGVGSYGYTF.

For this clonotype: Being one base from a much bigger clone, this may be a read error. The CDR3 is CACSQDGGQETQYF. The CDR3 DNA reads TGTGCCTGCAGCCAAGACGGGGGCCAAGAGACCCAGTACTTC. The chain uses TRBV14 and TRBJ2-5; a weak D match, TRBD2 (6 bases). The germline CDR1 and CDR2 sequences are SGHDN and FVKESK. The CDR3 loop spans 14 amino acids.

This clonotype was seen repeatedly, ten times or more. Here the CDR3 DNA reads TGTGCCAGCAGACCTGGGACAGGGATCCAGCCCCAGCATTTT. Translated: CASRPGTGIQPQHF. The chain combines TRBV28 with TRBJ1-5; 9 bases agree with TRBD1. The CDR3 is 14 residues long. V lost 6 bases and J lost 7; bases outside the gene matches: 7. The V gene's germline CDR1 is MDHEN and CDR2 SYDVKM. Complete variable domain (other parts from reference TRBV28 and TRBJ1-5): DVKVTQSSRYLVKRTGEKVFLECVQDMDHENMFWYRQDPGLGLRLIYFSYDVKMKEKGDIPEGYSVSREKKERFSLILESASTNQTSMYLCASRPGTGIQPQHFGDGTRLSIL.

By its share, this clonotype is medium-sized (0.01 to 0.1%). CDR3 coding DNA: TGCAGTGCTAGAGATGAAGCGGGGGGAGACACAGATACGCAGTATTTT. Translation gives CSARDEAGGDTDTQYF. The chain couples TRBV20-1 to TRBJ2-3; 9 bases align to TRBD2. V trimming: 0 bases; J trimming: 2 bases; junction bases outside the gene matches: 6. Germline V gives CDR1 DFQATT, CDR2 SNEGSKA (reference sequence). The CDR3 covers 16 residues.

V and J are TRBV29-1 and TRBJ1-1; D possibly corresponds to TRBD1 (5 bases). Trimming stripped 4 bases from V and 5 bases from J, with 17 bases between. This CDR3 contains 14 residues. Germline V gene data show CDR1 as SQVTM and CDR2 as ANQGSEA. The CDR3 nucleotides read TGCAGCGTTGCCCGGGGCGCACCCGGAACTGAAGCTTTCTTT. Translation gives CSVARGAPGTEAFF. Filled out from reference TRBV29-1 and TRBJ1-1, the complete variable domain reads SAVISQKPSRDICQRGTSLTIQCQVDSQVTMMFWYRQQPGQSLTLIATANQGSEATYESGFVIDKFPISRPNLTFSTLTVSNMSPEDSSIYLCSVARGAPGTEAFFGQGTRLTVV.

This clonotype was detected a few times. V and J are TRBV2 and TRBJ2-2; no reliable D call. Per the germline V gene, CDR1 is SNHLY and CDR2 is FYNNEI. The CDR3 runs to 14 residues. Deletions cut 6 bases from V and 7 bases from J, with 15 bases between. This chain's CDR3 is CASSPYDGYGELFF. The CDR3 DNA follows: TGTGCCAGCAGCCCCTATGATGGGTACGGGGAGCTGTTTTTT. Full variable domain (rest looked up from reference TRBV2 and TRBJ2-2): EPEVTQTPSHQVTQMGQEVILRCVPISNHLYFYWYRQILGQKVEFLVSFYNNEISEKSEIFDDQFSVERPDGSNFTLKIRSTKLEDSAMYFCASSPYDGYGELFFGEGSRLTVL.

This clonotype was seen ten or more times. The V call is TRBV28, the J call TRBJ2-4; tentative D call: TRBD2 (6 bases). Between the trimmed V and J ends, which lost 2 bases and 0 bases, there was a span of 11 bases. Per germline, CDR1 MDHEN and CDR2 SYDVKM. CDR3 length: 16 residues. In nucleotides, the CDR3 is TGTGCCAGCAGTTTAAGTGCAGCGGGAGCCAAAAACATTCAGTACTTC. This translates into CASSLSAAGAKNIQYF. The complete variable domain, with remaining parts taken from reference TRBV28 and TRBJ2-4, reads DVKVTQSSRYLVKRTGEKVFLECVQDMDHENMFWYRQDPGLGLRLIYFSYDVKMKEKGDIPEGYSVSREKKERFSLILESASTNQTSMYLCASSLSAAGAKNIQYFGAGTRLSVL.

This clonotype appeared many times. The chain has TRBV5-1 and TRBJ2-1; D is undetermined. Trimming took 1 base from V and 10 from J, leaving 6 bases between them. The germline V gene has CDR1 SGHRS and CDR2 YFSETQ. This CDR3 contains 11 residues. The CDR3, as DNA: TGCGCCAGCAGCTTGTTACAGGAGCAGTTCTTC. Protein sequence: CASSLLQEQFF.

The table lists this clonotype with many counts. The rearrangement links TRBV6-5 to TRBJ1-1, with unresolved D. Germline values: CDR1 MNHEY, CDR2 SVGAGI. The length of the CDR3 is 13 residues. The ends were cut back, 6 bases at V and 7 bases at J, with 15 bases in the middle. Here the CDR3 DNA reads TGTGCCAGCAGGGTTACAGAGAGAATTGAAGCTTTCTTT. It is translated as CASRVTERIEAFF.

At least ten counts were recorded for this clonotype. The chain uses TRBV11-2 and TRBJ2-2; 12 bases line up with TRBD2. V lost 6 bases and J lost 4; bases outside the gene matches: 6. Germline values: CDR1 SGHAT, CDR2 FQNNGV. The CDR3 has 16 residues. DNA of the CDR3: TGTGCCAGCAGTCGACTAGCGGGGGCGGTCACCGGGGAGCTGTTTTTT. It specifies CASSRLAGAVTGELFF.

This sequence joins TRBV27 and TRBJ1-5; D is unresolved. Trimming took off 6 bases at V and 0 bases at J, with 9 bases between the two ends. Germline values: CDR1 MNHEY, CDR2 SMNVEV (reference sequence). The CDR3 totals 14 residues. The CDR3 is CASSPGNSNQPQHF. The CDR3 DNA reads TGTGCCAGCAGCCCGGGGAATAGCAATCAGCCCCAGCATTTT.

This clonotype has ten or more counts. The rearrangement joins TRBV6-2 or TRBV6-3 to TRBJ2-5; either TRBD1 or TRBD2 may fit D (5 bases each). The CDR3 is made up of 16 amino acids. Germline CDR1 MNHEY, CDR2 SVGEGT. The V end lost 2 bases, the J end lost 5 bases, and 18 bases lay between the germline ends. The CDR3 coding sequence is TGTGCCAGCAGTTACGTCCGAGGGGCCCTGGGGGAGACCCAGTACTTC. This gives the protein CASSYVRGALGETQYF.

This clonotype came up many times. V is TRBV6-6 and J is TRBJ1-2; the match to TRBD1 covers 8 bases. This CDR3 is 13 amino acids long. The germline gives CDR1 MNHNY, CDR2 SVGAGI (reference sequence). J gave up 7 bases and V 6 bases, and 7 bases lay outside the gene matches. CDR3 sequence: CASSPDREIGYTF. CDR3 coding DNA: TGTGCCAGCAGCCCGGACAGGGAGATTGGCTACACCTTC.

About this clonotype: A much larger clone differs by one base, so this may be a read error. The final CDR3 position lacks the conserved phenylalanine or tryptophan, pointing to a likely read error. The chain has TRBV20-1 and TRBJ1-2; the D gene is possibly TRBD1 (5 bases). Germline-derived CDR1 and CDR2 are DFQATT and SNEGSKA (reference sequence). V dropped 5 bases and J dropped 3 bases, with 10 bases sitting between them. The length of the CDR3 is 12 residues. The CDR3 loop is CSAARGDYGYTS. CDR3 in DNA: TGCAGTGCTGCAAGGGGAGACTATGGCTACACCTCC.

This clonotype was counted between two and nine times. The chain has TRBV20-1 and TRBJ2-7; maybe TRBD2 (6 bases). The germline CDR1 and CDR2 sequences are DFQATT and SNEGSKA (reference sequence). V shed 2 bases and J shed 0 bases, with 8 bases lying between them. The CDR3 length is 13 residues. The CDR3 is CSARLAYSYEQYF. CDR3 DNA sequence: TGCAGTGCTAGACTAGCGTACTCCTACGAGCAGTACTTC.

This clonotype appeared many times. The chain employs TRBV20-1 and TRBJ1-6; 7 nucleotides line up with TRBD1. The length of the CDR3 is 13 residues. CDR1 and CDR2 (germline): DFQATT, SNEGSKA (reference sequence). With 6 bases clipped from V and 13 bases from J, the junction kept 12 bases outside the gene matches. In nucleotides, the CDR3 is TGCAGTGCGGCCCCGGGACAGTTCCGCCCCCTCCACTTT. This codes for CSAAPGQFRPLHF.

This clonotype was seen repeatedly, ten times or more. The chain recombines TRBV20-1 with TRBJ1-2; no reliable D call. There are 15 residues in the CDR3. Deletions cut 4 bases from V and 4 bases from J, with 19 bases between. Germline V CDR1 and CDR2: DFQATT, SNEGSKA (reference sequence). The CDR3 protein is CSATWTRGISYGYTF. The CDR3 DNA reads TGCAGTGCTACCTGGACTCGGGGAATATCCTATGGCTACACCTTC.

This chain connects TRBV4-3 to TRBJ1-4; D is unresolved. V shed 0 bases and J shed 8 bases, with 13 bases lying between them. This CDR3 contains 15 residues. Germline lookup yields CDR1 LGHNA and CDR2 YSLEER. The CDR3 reads CASSQDRSPNEKLFF. The CDR3 DNA follows: TGCGCCAGCAGCCAAGATAGGAGCCCCAACGAAAAACTGTTTTTT.

There are a few counts of this clonotype. The rearrangement uses TRBV7-9 and TRBJ2-4; the D is unclear. The CDR3 has 15 residues. V shed 4 bases and J shed 7 bases, with 17 bases lying between them. Germline lookup yields CDR1 SEHNR and CDR2 FQNEAQ (reference sequence). CDR3 in DNA: TGTGCCAGCAGCTCCCGGCCGGGTAGAAGTAACATTCAGTACTTC. As protein: CASSSRPGRSNIQYF.

This clonotype was seen only a few times. V and J are TRBV9 and TRBJ2-5; TRBD2 matches at 10 bases. The V gene's germline CDR1 is SGDLS and CDR2 YYNGEE. The J segment lost 4 bases and the V segment lost 4 bases, leaving 7 bases of the junction unmatched. The length of the CDR3 is 15 residues. CDR3 sequence reads: CASSSSGGRPETQYF. The CDR3 DNA is TGTGCCAGCAGCTCTAGCGGGGGCCGGCCAGAGACCCAGTACTTC.

This clonotype was seen ten or more times. The chain employs TRBV12-3 or TRBV12-4 and TRBJ1-1, with a possible D match to TRBD1 (5 bases). Trimming removed 5 bases from V and 4 bases from J, with 17 bases in between. The CDR3 covers 15 residues. CDR3 bases: TGTGCCAGCAGTCTAAACACCGGGACGGTCACTGAAGCTTTCTTT. Its protein product is CASSLNTGTVTEAFF.

This clonotype was picked up many times. V is TRBV19 and J is TRBJ2-3, with 10 bases matching TRBD2. Losses at the gene ends were 4 bases for V and 5 bases for J; bases not matched to a gene: 12. The CDR3 spans 17 residues. Germline CDR1 and CDR2: LNHDA and SQIVND (reference sequence). The CDR3 region is CASSSDYRAGGRDTQYF. The CDR3 nucleotides are TGTGCCAGTAGTAGTGACTACAGAGCGGGAGGGCGAGATACGCAGTATTTT.

This clonotype was counted only a few times. The chain is built from TRBV5-1 and TRBJ1-6; D might be TRBD1 (5 bases). Trimming took 3 bases from V and 10 from J, leaving 14 bases between them. Germline CDR1 SGHRS, CDR2 YFSETQ. The CDR3 totals 14 residues. The CDR3 sequence is CASSWGRARSPLHF. The CDR3 nucleotides read TGCGCCAGCAGCTGGGGCAGGGCGAGGTCACCCCTCCACTTT.

This clonotype was seen only once. One junction end does not reproduce the germline sequence, and a read error may be involved. This chain uses TRBV13 with TRBJ1-6, with D possibly being TRBD1 (6 bases). From germline, CDR1 is PRHDT and CDR2 FYEKMQ (reference sequence). The CDR3 runs to 15 residues. CDR3 sequence (DNA): TGTGCCAGCAGTTGGGGGCGCCTGGATAATGCACCCCTCCACTTT. This encodes CASSWGRLDNAPLHF.